These 18 T cell receptor beta chains were all obtained from the same sample, sequenced in a study of blood T cells in healthy people across ages (dated by TCRdb to the mid-2010s). Library prep was done by 5' RACE. The sample was run on an Illumina HiSeq 2500. A second roughly 7 to 11 cycle PCR used a sample-barcoded 5' primer and a J-beta primer mix. TCRdb's own reprocessing of the public reads used fastp at Q25 and MiXCR and kept productive beta chains. Every entry covers one CDR3 protein and lists the most common genes and DNA from its rows. The sample table contains 600,000 to 800,000 distinct CDR3 sequences; only one count was recorded for over 20% of them. The top ten clonotypes cover roughly 3.4% of the sample. Sequencing used blood. Every receptor here comes from a man aged 70 or older in good health.

This clonotype was detected only a few times. This sequence joins TRBV7-6 and TRBJ1-3; 7 positions agree with TRBD1. The J segment lost 0 bases and the V segment lost 5 bases, leaving 7 bases of the junction unmatched. The CDR3 is 16 amino acids. Germline CDR1 is SGHVS and CDR2 is FNYEAQ. CDR3 bases: TGTGCCAGCAGCCCAGAGACAGGGACCTCTGGAAACACCATATATTTT. It is translated as CASSPETGTSGNTIYF.

The chain links TRBV2 to TRBJ2-5, with D tentatively TRBD1 (5 bases). Germline CDR1 is SNHLY and CDR2 is FYNNEI. The ends were cut back, 8 bases at V and 5 bases at J, with 15 bases in the middle. The CDR3 consists of 13 residues. CDR3 loop: CASVWTYSETQYF. In DNA form, the CDR3 reads TGTGCCAGCGTTTGGACATATTCGGAGACCCAGTACTTC.

This clonotype was observed a few times. The V gene is TRBV29-1, the J gene TRBJ2-1; D might be TRBD1 or TRBD2, each matching 5 bases. Per the germline V gene, CDR1 is SQVTM and CDR2 is ANQGSEA. CDR3 length: 12 residues. V shed 6 bases and J shed 9 bases, with 15 bases lying between them. CDR3 nucleotide sequence: TGCAGCGTCGGGATAGCGAGGGGTGAGCAGTTCTTC. Its protein product is CSVGIARGEQFF.

The chain has TRBV28 and TRBJ1-1; D call uncertain. V was clipped by 4 bases and J by 8 bases, with 14 bases between them. Germline CDR1 MDHEN, CDR2 SYDVKM. CDR3 length: 13 amino acids. CDR3 sequence (DNA): TGTGCCAGCAGTTACCGGAGGGCCAGCGAAGCTTTCTTT. Encoded protein: CASSYRRASEAFF.

The gene calls are TRBV4-3 and TRBJ1-5; D not resolved. The CDR3 spans 15 residues. Germline-derived CDR1 and CDR2 are LGHNA and YSLEER. V was pared by 0 bases and J by 4 bases, with 10 bases between. CDR3 in DNA: TGCGCCAGCAGCCAAGACATCTCGATGAATCAGCCCCAGCATTTT. It yields the protein CASSQDISMNQPQHF.

The chain couples TRBV9 to TRBJ2-3; 9 nucleotides align to TRBD2. CDR1 and CDR2 from the germline V gene are SGDLS and YYNGEE. V lost 0 bases to trimming and J lost 3 bases; unmatched junction nucleotides: 2. The CDR3 is made up of 15 amino acids. The CDR3 DNA reads as TGTGCCAGCAGCGTAGGCAGCGGGAGGACAGATACGCAGTATTTT. Translated, it gives CASSVGSGRTDTQYF.

Only a few counts were recorded for this clonotype. The chain is built from TRBV28 and TRBJ2-3, with D tentatively TRBD1 (5 bases). Germline V gene lookup returns CDR1 MDHEN and CDR2 SYDVKM. Trimming shortened V by 6 bases and J by 6 bases, and 13 bases separated the two germline ends. CDR3 length: 13 residues. CDR3 in DNA: TGTGCCAGCAGGGACATTCTAGAGGATACGCAGTATTTT. Translating gives CASRDILEDTQYF.

This clonotype was observed a few times. The gene calls are TRBV24-1 and TRBJ2-7; 7 positions match TRBD1. The J call may be wrong; the DNA end is better matched by TRBJ2-1. The germline gives CDR1 KGHDR, CDR2 SFDVKD. The CDR3 length is 14 residues. As DNA, the CDR3 is TGTGCCACCAGCCCCGATACAGGGGACAATGAGCAGTTCTTC. Its translation: CATSPDTGDNEQFF.

This clonotype was recorded a few times. J is TRBJ2-7 and V is TRBV6-2 or TRBV6-3, with 7 bases that match TRBD2. There are 14 residues in the CDR3. CDR1 is MNHEY and CDR2 is SVGEGT in the germline V gene. Trimming took 2 bases from V and 5 from J; bases not matched to a gene: 6. The CDR3 protein is CASSYGGRIDEQYF. Here the CDR3 DNA reads TGTGCCAGCAGTTACGGCGGGAGAATCGACGAGCAGTACTTC.

The rearrangement joins TRBV20-1 to TRBJ1-5; no reliable D call. The CDR3 runs 14 residues. CDR1 DFQATT and CDR2 SNEGSKA come from the germline V gene (reference sequence). V lost 6 bases to trimming and J lost 2 bases, with 14 bases between them. The CDR3 bases are TGCAGTGCCCTGGCCGGGCGAGGCAATCAGCCCCAGCATTTT. It translates to CSALAGRGNQPQHF.

This clonotype has at least ten counts. V usage is TRBV9 and J usage is TRBJ2-5, with 8 bases matching TRBD1. The germline V gene has CDR1 SGDLS and CDR2 YYNGEE. The CDR3 covers 14 residues. V lost 4 bases to trimming and J lost 5 bases; unmatched junction nucleotides: 7. CDR3 region: CASSTGQGEETQYF. The CDR3 bases are TGTGCCAGCAGCACCGGACAGGGCGAGGAGACCCAGTACTTC.

The CDR3 nucleotides are TGTGCCAGCAGCTTAGCCCCGGGAGGGAGCACAGATACGCAGTATTTT. It translates to CASSLAPGGSTDTQYF. The J gene is TRBJ2-3, the V gene TRBV7-6; TRBD2 aligns across 8 bases. CDR1 SGHVS and CDR2 FNYEAQ come from the germline V gene. This CDR3 spans 16 amino acids. The V gene end was trimmed by 0 bases and the J gene end by 0 bases; junction bases not matched to a gene: 2.

Concerning this clonotype itself: This may arise from a read error, as a much more abundant clone is one base away. The genes are TRBV29-1 and TRBJ2-5; a possible D gene is TRBD2 (5 bases). The end of the DNA fits TRBJ2-7 better, so the J call may be wrong. CDR1 SQVTM and CDR2 ANQGSEA come from the germline V gene. The CDR3 sequence is 12 residues long. CDR3 amino acids: CSVEDPGYEQYF. CDR3 bases: TGCAGCGTTGAAGATCCGGGGTACGAGCAGTACTTC.

V usage is TRBV20-1 and J usage is TRBJ1-1, with TRBD1 matching over 10 bases. The length of the CDR3 is 14 residues. Germline assignment: CDR1 DFQATT and CDR2 SNEGSKA (reference sequence). The V gene end was trimmed by 1 base and the J gene end by 7 bases; junction bases not matched to a gene: 6. CDR3 in DNA: TGCAGTGCTAGAGGCCTCGGACAGGGGGTTGAAGCTTTCTTT. Translated: CSARGLGQGVEAFF.

The sample holds a few counts of this clonotype. At one boundary the junction diverges from the germline segment, which might be a read error. The rearrangement uses TRBV4-1 and TRBJ2-2; 8 bases are shared with TRBD1. CDR3 length equals 17 residues. Per germline, CDR1 MGHRA and CDR2 YSYEKL. The CDR3 DNA reads TGCGCCAGCAGCCAACGATGGACAGGGACGAACACCGGGGGGCTGTTTTTT. It is translated as CASSQRWTGTNTGGLFF.

This clonotype was seen a few times. The chain has TRBV20-1 and TRBJ2-7; 7 bases agree with TRBD2. The J call may be mistaken, given a closer DNA end match to TRBJ2-1. CDR1 DFQATT and CDR2 SNEGSKA come from the germline V gene (reference sequence). CDR3 length: 13 residues. The CDR3: CSARSLAVNEQFF. The CDR3 DNA sequence: TGCAGTGCTAGATCTCTAGCGGTCAATGAGCAGTTCTTC.

This chain connects TRBV5-1 to TRBJ2-3; the match to TRBD1 covers 8 bases. Looked up from germline, CDR1 is SGHRS and CDR2 is YFSETQ. This CDR3 spans 17 amino acids. Trimming at V came to 3 bases and at J to 3 bases, leaving 12 bases not matched to a gene. This chain's CDR3 is CASSSWPSGQGTDTQYF. For the CDR3, the DNA is TGCGCCAGCAGCTCATGGCCCAGTGGACAGGGAACAGATACGCAGTATTTT.

This clonotype was counted only a few times. V usage is TRBV28 and J usage is TRBJ2-7; D may be TRBD2 (5 bases). V was clipped by 6 bases and J by 1 base, with 10 bases between them. Germline V CDR1 and CDR2: MDHEN, SYDVKM. The CDR3 contains 13 residues. The CDR3 nucleotides are TGTGCCAGCAGGGAGGCATCTTCCTACGAGCAGTACTTC. It codes for CASREASSYEQYF.